This T cell receptor (beta chain) emerged from a study of shared clonotypes between healthy human individuals. Study outcomes and limitations: Clonotypes which were not shared had lower generation probabilities than clonotypes that all four donors shared. Blood alone was sampled, and tissue repertoires likely differ.

Only one count was recorded for this clone. As yet, its antigen is unknown. Looked up from germline, CDR1 is SGHNT and CDR2 is YYREEE (reference sequence). CDR3 size: 13 residues. V was pared by 0 bases and J by 5 bases, with 9 bases between. Several immunoSEQ 96-well plates shared each subset's DNA, each plate a replicate. TCRdb's table, derived via immunoSEQ multiplex PCR, lists solely in-frame clones and lacks some. The sample gives roughly 2.5 million clones, around nine tenths of which show up once; more than 0.12% is in the top ten. Sample: naive CD4+ T cells sorted from blood. As for subset: CD45RA+ positively selected. The TCR comes from a young man in good health. V usage is TRBV5-4 and J usage is TRBJ2-7; D is ambiguous. The CDR3 DNA sequence: TGTGCCAGCAGCTTGGGGGGTGGGGACGAGCAGTACTTC. Its protein product is CASSLGGGDEQYF.